The next 24 T cell receptor beta chains were all read from a single sample in a study of control samples from healthy donors and cancer patients. Using immunoSEQ multiplex PCR, the repertoire was profiled, and TCRdb retains in-frame clones only, with some absent. The sample has 130,000 to 150,000 clones, approximately 88% seen once; the top ten hold 4% to 5.5%. Sequenced sample: blood. Every receptor here comes from a man aged 30 to 39 in good health.

CDR3 bases: TGTGCCAGCAGCTTTGGGGGACAGCTTGATACGCAGTATTTT. Amino acid sequence: CASSFGGQLDTQYF. The V gene is TRBV7-9, the J gene TRBJ2-3, with TRBD1 identical over 7 bases. Germline loops: CDR1 SEHNR, CDR2 FQNEAQ (reference sequence). The CDR3 covers 14 residues. V shed 3 bases, J shed 6 bases, and the junction held 6 bases outside the gene matches.

The chain uses TRBV5-4 and TRBJ2-7, with 14 nucleotides matching TRBD2. J lost 6 bases, V lost 4 bases, and 9 bases had no gene match. Germline CDR1 is SGHNT and CDR2 is YYREEE (reference sequence). This CDR3 spans 16 amino acids. The CDR3 here is CASSPTGTSGSFEQYF. The CDR3 DNA sequence: TGTGCCAGCAGCCCGACCGGGACTAGCGGGAGTTTCGAGCAGTACTTC.

V is TRBV3-1 (or the pseudogene TRBV3-2) and J is TRBJ2-3; either TRBD1 or TRBD2 may fit D (6 bases each). In germline, CDR1 is LGHDT, CDR2 YNNKEL (reference sequence). The V end lost 1 base, the J end lost 6 bases, and 17 bases lay between the germline ends. CDR3 length: 16 residues. The DNA for the CDR3 is TGTGCCAGCAGCCAAGGGTGGAACGGGGGCGGCGATACGCAGTATTTT. Translated, it gives CASSQGWNGGGDTQYF.

The chain joins TRBV27 to TRBJ2-7; 10 bases align to TRBD1. Germline V gene data show CDR1 as MNHEY and CDR2 as SMNVEV (reference sequence). The CDR3 is made up of 18 amino acids. The V segment lost 4 bases and the J segment 4 bases; nucleotides outside the gene matches: 16. CDR3 sequence (DNA): TGTGCCAGCAGTTCATTAGCCGGGTCGGGGACAGGGGTTTACGAGCAGTACTTC. Translating gives CASSSLAGSGTGVYEQYF.

This clone was counted once. A junction boundary mismatches the germline segment, possibly from a read error. This chain uses TRBV11-3 with TRBJ2-1; tentative D call: TRBD2 (5 bases). This CDR3 contains 12 residues. Germline V CDR1 and CDR2: SGHNT, YENEEA. The CDR3 DNA reads TGTGCCACCAGCCCGGGATACAATGAGCAGTTCTTC. Its translation: CATSPGYNEQFF.

The rearrangement joins TRBV21-1 to TRBJ1-5. TRBV21-1 constitutes a pseudogene. The CDR3 is 16 amino acids. The chain's CDR3 is CASSKGARQSNQPQHF. The CDR3 region has the DNA TGTGCCAGCAGCAAGGGAGCGAGACAGTCCAATCAGCCCCAGCATTTT.

This clone was found once. The chain employs TRBV12-3 or TRBV12-4 and TRBJ2-5, with D unclear. Trimming took off 3 bases at V and 9 bases at J, with 11 bases between the two ends. The CDR3 is made up of 12 amino acids. CDR3 amino acids: CASSLQGWSQYF. The CDR3 bases are TGTGCCAGCAGTTTGCAAGGGTGGTCCCAGTACTTC.

The rearrangement links TRBV28 to TRBJ1-1, with TRBD1 identical over 11 bases. The CDR3 length is 14 residues. The germline V gene encodes CDR1 MDHEN and CDR2 SYDVKM. V dropped 5 bases and J dropped 6; count of bases not matched to a gene: 5. The CDR3 bases are TGTGCCAGCAGTCTAGGACAGGGGGCCCCTGAAGCTTTCTTT. Translation: CASSLGQGAPEAFF. The whole variable domain, remainder taken from reference TRBV28 and TRBJ1-1, is DVKVTQSSRYLVKRTGEKVFLECVQDMDHENMFWYRQDPGLGLRLIYFSYDVKMKEKGDIPEGYSVSREKKERFSLILESASTNQTSMYLCASSLGQGAPEAFFGQGTRLTVV.

This rearrangement joins TRBV6-2 or TRBV6-3 to TRBJ1-1, with 7 bases aligning to TRBD1. This CDR3 is built from 14 residues. Germline CDR1 is MNHEY and CDR2 is SVGEGT. The V gene end was trimmed by 4 bases and the J gene end by 5 bases; junction bases not matched to a gene: 7. For the CDR3, the DNA is TGTGCCAGCAGTTGGAGGGGGCTTCGGACTGAAGCTTTCTTT. This translates into CASSWRGLRTEAFF.

This rearrangement joins TRBV20-1 to TRBJ2-7; D is undetermined. V was clipped by 1 base and J by 3 bases, with 4 bases between them. The CDR3 is made up of 11 amino acids. Germline V gene lookup returns CDR1 DFQATT and CDR2 SNEGSKA (reference sequence). The CDR3 DNA sequence: TGCAGTGCTAGAGGGGGCTACGAGCAGTACTTC. Translated: CSARGGYEQYF.

CDR3 bases: TGTGCCAGCAGCGACTCTGGGGGGGGCTATGGCTACACCTTC. Encoded protein: CASSDSGGGYGYTF. The genes are TRBV5-4 and TRBJ1-2, with D perhaps TRBD1 (5 bases). Per germline, CDR1 SGHNT and CDR2 YYREEE (reference sequence). The CDR3 sequence is 14 residues long. The V gene lost 4 bases and the J gene lost 4 bases, with 14 bases spanning the gap.

This chain uses TRBV5-6 with TRBJ1-5, with a tentative D call TRBD1 (5 bases). Germline V gene sequence: CDR1 SGHDT, CDR2 YYEEEE. V was trimmed by 1 base and J by 5 bases, leaving 16 bases between them. The CDR3 length is 16 residues. CDR3 bases: TGTGCCAGCAGCTTGTTTGAGGGTGGGACGTATCAGCCCCAGCATTTT. Its translation is CASSLFEGGTYQPQHF.

The chain joins TRBV5-1 to TRBJ1-4; 9 bases fit TRBD1. Per the germline V gene, CDR1 is SGHRS and CDR2 is YFSETQ. V was clipped by 3 bases and J by 5 bases; unmatched bases: 2. The CDR3 is 14 amino acids. Here the CDR3 reads CASSWTGVNEKLFF. The CDR3 bases are TGCGCCAGCAGCTGGACAGGGGTAAATGAAAAACTGTTTTTT.

This clone was recorded only once. In DNA, the CDR3 is TGTGCCACCAGCAGAGAACGGGTCCGAGAACGTGAGCAGTACTTC. Protein: CATSRERVREREQYF. The V call is TRBV15, the J call TRBJ2-7; D unresolved. This CDR3 is 15 amino acids long. The germline CDR1 and CDR2 sequences are LNHNV and YYDKDF (reference sequence). Deletions cut 0 bases from V and 7 bases from J, with 16 bases between.

This sequence joins TRBV7-2 and TRBJ1-5; D perhaps matches TRBD1 (6 bases). Germline values: CDR1 SGHTA, CDR2 FQGNSA. CDR3 length: 15 amino acids. Trimming shortened V by 2 bases and J by 0 bases, and 8 bases separated the two germline ends. The DNA for the CDR3 is TGTGCCAGCAGCTTATACAGGGATAGCAATCAGCCCCAGCATTTT. It specifies CASSLYRDSNQPQHF.

The table lists this clone with a count of one. The rearrangement joins TRBV27 to TRBJ2-1; D gene ambiguous. This CDR3 spans 14 amino acids. Trimming shortened V by 8 bases and J by 0 bases, and 11 bases separated the two germline ends. Per the germline V gene, CDR1 is MNHEY and CDR2 is SMNVEV (reference sequence). CDR3 sequence (DNA): TGTGCCAGCCCCCAGGTCGCCTCCTACAATGAGCAGTTCTTC. Translating gives CASPQVASYNEQFF.

This clone was picked up a small number of times. The rearrangement uses TRBV27 and TRBJ2-7; 11 positions agree with TRBD2. J lost 0 bases, V lost 0 bases, and 7 bases had no gene match. The CDR3 spans 18 residues. The germline CDR1 and CDR2 sequences are MNHEY and SMNVEV (reference sequence). The CDR3 bases are TGTGCCAGCAGTTTATCGTTCATAGCGGGAGGGTACTCCTACGAGCAGTACTTC. This sequence encodes CASSLSFIAGGYSYEQYF.

This chain connects TRBV6-2 or TRBV6-3 to TRBJ2-7; D may be TRBD1 or TRBD2 (5 bases each). The V gene's germline CDR1 is MNHEY and CDR2 SVGEGT. Trimming removed 2 bases from V and 6 bases from J, with 14 bases in between. The CDR3 is 14 amino acids. As DNA, the CDR3 is TGTGCCAGCAGTTACCCCGGGGCTGGGCGCGAGCAGTACTTC. Translation gives CASSYPGAGREQYF.

CDR3 in amino acids: CASSVSAAYGYTF. The CDR3 DNA is TGTGCCAGCAGCGTATCGGCAGCTTATGGCTACACCTTC. This chain uses TRBV9 with TRBJ1-2; D unclear. Trimming stripped 1 base from V and 5 bases from J, with 9 bases between. The CDR3 runs 13 residues. Germline V gives CDR1 SGDLS, CDR2 YYNGEE. Full variable domain (remainder filled in from reference TRBV9 and TRBJ1-2): DSGVTQTPKHLITATGQRVTLRCSPRSGDLSVYWYQQSLDQGLQFLIQYYNGEERAKGNILERFSAQQFPDLHSELNLSSLELGDSALYFCASSVSAAYGYTFGSGTRLTVV.

Written as DNA, the CDR3 is TGTGCCAGCAGACCTCACGTCCGTGGGGATCAGCCCCAGCATTTT. Residues: CASRPHVRGDQPQHF. This chain uses TRBV6-1 with TRBJ1-5, with D unclear. V lost 6 bases and J 5 bases, leaving 17 bases between the germline ends. The germline gives CDR1 MNHNS, CDR2 SASEGT. The CDR3 spans 15 residues.

The chain carries TRBV18 and TRBJ1-5, with a tentative D call TRBD1 (6 bases). V lost 2 bases and J lost 7, with 15 bases in between. Germline CDR1 and CDR2: KGHSH and LQKENI. This CDR3 is 15 amino acids long. CDR3 loop: CASSPANGGSQPQHF. Written as DNA, the CDR3 is TGTGCCAGCTCACCAGCCAACGGGGGCTCCCAGCCCCAGCATTTT.

This sequence joins TRBV19 and TRBJ2-5; no reliable D call. The CDR3 has 15 amino acids. Germline V lookup: CDR1 LNHDA, CDR2 SQIVND (reference sequence). V dropped 3 bases and J dropped 2 bases, with 13 bases sitting between them. The CDR3 coding sequence is TGTGCCAGTAGTATTCCCCGACTGATTCAAGAGACCCAGTACTTC. Translating gives CASSIPRLIQETQYF.

This chain links TRBV5-4 with TRBJ1-4; unclear D gene. CDR1 SGHNT and CDR2 YYREEE come from the germline V gene (reference sequence). V was clipped by 4 bases and J by 5 bases, with 12 bases between them. This CDR3 spans 14 amino acids. The CDR3 loop is CASSASTENEKLFF. The CDR3 nucleotides read TGTGCCAGCAGCGCCTCGACGGAGAATGAAAAACTGTTTTTT.

This clone was observed a single time. The rearrangement links TRBV5-5 to TRBJ2-1, with TRBD1 as a possible D gene (5 bases). The CDR3 contains 18 residues. The V end lost 0 bases, the J end lost 6 bases, and 22 bases lay between the germline ends. Germline CDR1 is SGHKS and CDR2 is YYEKEE (reference sequence). CDR3 DNA: TGTGCCAGCAGCTTGGGCGGTGGTGGACAATTAAGAGCCAATGAGCAGTTCTTC. This sequence encodes CASSLGGGGQLRANEQFF.